This TCR beta chain comes out of a study of shared clonotypes between healthy human individuals. The germline V gene has CDR1 SGHRS and CDR2 YFSETQ. V lost 4 bases, J lost 2 bases, and 8 bases stayed unmatched. This CDR3 contains 15 residues. Produced via immunoSEQ multiplex PCR; TCRdb's table is partial and in-frame only. The table shows over a million clones, with around 98.5% occurring only once. This receptor was identified in a man younger than 40 in good health. V is TRBV5-1 and J is TRBJ2-5, with TRBD1 matching 7 bases. The sequenced sample consisted of naive CD4+ T cells sorted from blood. Subset indicated: CD45RA+ positively selected. The chain's CDR3 is CASSQPGTAQETQYF. The CDR3 region has the DNA TGCGCCAGCAGCCAACCTGGGACAGCACAAGAGACCCAGTACTTC.